This is a list of T cell receptor beta chains from one sample in a study of vaccination and CD4 T cells after COVID-19. Their antigens are not known. TCRdb re-derived calls from the PCR reads in MiXCR, one entry per CDR3 protein. Of 11,000 to 15,000 distinct CDR3 sequences in the sample, 61% were seen once. The sequenced material came from CD4+ T cells from blood, cultured in vitro. These receptors all stem from a human donor who had recovered from COVID-19. Each CDR3 is given with its conserved first and last residue. The D gene is left open where the match is weak. Size values are once, few and many counts, or a class for expanded clones, and some rows have none.

DNA,CDR3,V,D,size,J
TGTGCCAGCAGCCGACCCATAGGGGACCTCGGCACAGATACGCAGTATTTT,CASSRPIGDLGTDTQYF,TRBV7-9,.,.,TRBJ2-3
TGTGCCAGCAGTGAATTTGGCCGACAGGGCGGCGGCTACACCTTC,CASSEFGRQGGGYTF,TRBV25-1,TRBD1,.,TRBJ1-2
TGTGCCAGCATAAAAAACCCCCGTATCCGCGTTTCTGGGGGTGAAGCTTTCTTT,CASIKNPRIRVSGGEAFF,TRBV6-2/TRBV6-3,.,.,TRBJ1-1
TGTGCCAGCATGAATGGTAAACTGGCCAAAAACATTCAGTACTTC,CASMNGKLAKNIQYF,TRBV6-2/TRBV6-3,.,.,TRBJ2-4
TGTGCCAGCAGTTTGAGGGGGCAGAACACTGAAGCTTTCTTT,CASSLRGQNTEAFF,TRBV27,TRBD1,few,TRBJ1-1
TGTGCCAGCAGTTACTCCGGCGGACAGGCGCTTGCCTATGGCTACACCTTC,CASSYSGGQALAYGYTF,TRBV6-5,TRBD1,.,TRBJ1-2
TGCAGTGCCCCCCCGACGGGCGGGTACAATGAGCAGTTCTTC,CSAPPTGGYNEQFF,TRBV20-1,.,.,TRBJ2-1
TGTGCCACAGCCAGTGGGGGAGTGGGCACAGATACGCAGTATTTT,CATASGGVGTDTQYF,TRBV24-1,.,.,TRBJ2-3
TGTGCCATCAGTTCCGGGACACAAGCTTTCTTT,CAISSGTQAFF,TRBV10-3,.,.,TRBJ1-1
TGCAGTGCTAGGCCCCGGCAGTTCATTCTCGCTTTCTTT,CSARPRQFILAFF,TRBV20-1,.,few,TRBJ1-1
TGTGCCAGAAGCCACCCGGACAGGGAGAACACTGAAGCTTTCTTT,CARSHPDRENTEAFF,TRBV5-3,TRBD1,.,TRBJ1-1
TGTGCCAGCAGTTCAGAGGCGGGTCAGCCCCAGCATTTT,CASSSEAGQPQHF,TRBV9,.,.,TRBJ1-5
TGTGCCAGCCCATTCAGGGCCCTGAACACTGAAGCTTTCTTT,CASPFRALNTEAFF,TRBV21-1,.,.,TRBJ1-1
TGCGCCAGCAGCCTAGGTTTGACAGACAACTATGGCTACACCTTC,CASSLGLTDNYGYTF,TRBV4-1,.,.,TRBJ1-2
TGTGCCAGCAGTTACTCTTCGGTCCTGACACGCTCCTACGAGCAGTACTTC,CASSYSSVLTRSYEQYF,TRBV6-5,.,.,TRBJ2-7
TGTGCCAGCAGCTTAGCGCGGGGTTCACCCCTCCACTTT,CASSLARGSPLHF,TRBV7-9,.,few,TRBJ1-6
TGTGCCTGGACCCGTTCCTATTCACCCCTCCACTTT,CAWTRSYSPLHF,TRBV30,.,.,TRBJ1-6
TGTGCCACCAGCGCCCCTGGACTAGCGGAAAGCACAGATACGCAGTATTTT,CATSAPGLAESTDTQYF,TRBV15,TRBD2,.,TRBJ2-3
TGTGCCTGGAATCCTGGGGCGGGACAAGAGACCCAGTACTTC,CAWNPGAGQETQYF,TRBV30,.,.,TRBJ2-5
TGTGCCAGCAGCCCGCGGGGAGGCGGGGACCAAGAGACCCAGTACTTC,CASSPRGGGDQETQYF,TRBV7-8,.,.,TRBJ2-5
TGTGCCAGCAGTTTGAGATCCCAAGAGACCCAGTACTTC,CASSLRSQETQYF,TRBV27,.,few,TRBJ2-5
TGCAGTGCCCAGCAACAGTTGAACACTGAAGCTTTCTTT,CSAQQQLNTEAFF,TRBV20-1,.,few,TRBJ1-1
TGCAGTGCTAGAGAACGAGGGTTTAACACGAGCTACACCTTC,CSARERGFNTSYTF,TRBV20-1,.,.,TRBJ1-2
TGTGCCAGCAGCTTAGCTACACACACGGATACGCAGTATTTT,CASSLATHTDTQYF,TRBV7-2,.,.,TRBJ2-3
TGTGCCAGTAGTATACAGGACAGGTGGAACACTGAAGCTTTCTTT,CASSIQDRWNTEAFF,TRBV19,TRBD1,.,TRBJ1-1
TGCAGTGCTAGTCTGGGACCGTTTCGAGAGACCCAGTACTTC,CSASLGPFRETQYF,TRBV20-1,.,.,TRBJ2-5
TGTGCCAGCTCACTCGACTTGCGCTCCTACAATGAGCAGTTCTTC,CASSLDLRSYNEQFF,TRBV18,.,.,TRBJ2-1
TGTGCCAGCAACATGGGGGGAGACAGGTACACTGAAGCTTTCTTT,CASNMGGDRYTEAFF,TRBV11-3,.,.,TRBJ1-1
TGTGCCAGCTACGGACAGGGGACCTACACCTTC,CASYGQGTYTF,TRBV12-3/TRBV12-4,TRBD1,few,TRBJ1-2
TGTGCCAGCAGTTATTCCGACAGGTACTATGGCTACACCTTC,CASSYSDRYYGYTF,TRBV6-5,.,.,TRBJ1-2
TGTGCCAGCAGTTACTCGAAGGGCAGACCCTCTGGAAACACCATATATTTT,CASSYSKGRPSGNTIYF,TRBV6-5,.,.,TRBJ1-3
TGCAGTGCTAGAGATCGCCCCGGAACGATTTTT,CSARDRPGTIF,TRBV20-1,.,few,TRBJ1-4
TGTGCCAGCAGCCTAGACCGACAGGCGGCAAACACCATATATTTT,CASSLDRQAANTIYF,TRBV6-2/TRBV6-3,.,.,TRBJ1-3
TGTGCCAGCAGTGTACTGCTGACAGGTGACTACGAGCAGTACTTC,CASSVLLTGDYEQYF,TRBV6-1,.,once,TRBJ2-7
TGTGCCAGCAGTGAGACCAGCTATGGCTACACCTTC,CASSETSYGYTF,TRBV2,.,few,TRBJ1-2
TGTGCCAGCAGCTTAGGATTGGCAGGGGTAGGAAACACCATATATTTT,CASSLGLAGVGNTIYF,TRBV7-2,.,.,TRBJ1-3
TGTGCCATCAGTGATGGCGGGAGCCGGTACGAGCAGTACTTC,CAISDGGSRYEQYF,TRBV10-3,TRBD2,.,TRBJ2-7
TGTGCCAGCAGTGCCCGGGACAGAGATCAGCCCCAGCATTTT,CASSARDRDQPQHF,TRBV27,TRBD1,few,TRBJ1-5
TGTGCCAGCACCCAGATCGCTACCGATACGCAGTATTTT,CASTQIATDTQYF,TRBV6-1,.,.,TRBJ2-3
TGCAGTGCTAGACGACTAGCGGAGGACACCGGGGAGCTGTTTTTT,CSARRLAEDTGELFF,TRBV20-1,TRBD2,.,TRBJ2-2
TGTGCCATCAGTGGGAGACAGGGGGCGCAGGGGGACACTGAAGCTTTCTTT,CAISGRQGAQGDTEAFF,TRBV10-3,TRBD1,.,TRBJ1-1
TGTGCCAGCAGCGCTCCGGACCTTCGATACACTGAAGCTTTCTTT,CASSAPDLRYTEAFF,TRBV5-4,.,few,TRBJ1-1
TGTGCCTGCGAGGGAGTGGGGTCCTACGAGCAGTACTTC,CACEGVGSYEQYF,TRBV2,.,.,TRBJ2-7
TGTGCCAGCAGTGGTCTAGCGGGAGGCACAGATACGCAGTATTTT,CASSGLAGGTDTQYF,TRBV2,TRBD2,.,TRBJ2-3
TGCAGTGTCACTCAGAGTCGGGGGTCCACCTACGAGCAGTACTTC,CSVTQSRGSTYEQYF,TRBV20-1,.,.,TRBJ2-7
TGTGCCAGTAGTACCGACTGGCGCTCTGGGGCCAACGTCCTGACTTTC,CASSTDWRSGANVLTF,TRBV19,.,.,TRBJ2-6
TGTGCCAGCAGCGGCCGGCGGGGGTCTGGCTACACCTTC,CASSGRRGSGYTF,TRBV28,.,large,TRBJ1-2
TGCGCCAGCAGCTTCGGGGCTTTTGGCACAGATACGCAGTATTTT,CASSFGAFGTDTQYF,TRBV5-1,.,.,TRBJ2-3
TGCAGTGCTACCCGACAGGGGAATAATTCACCCCTCCGCTTT,CSATRQGNNSPLRF,TRBV20-1,TRBD1,.,TRBJ1-6
TGTGCCACCAGTGATTTGTCGGCCGGGACTAGCGAATGGCAGGAGCTGTTTTTT,CATSDLSAGTSEWQELFF,TRBV24-1,TRBD2,.,TRBJ2-2
TGTGCCAGCAGCTTAGGAGGGGGCGACACCGGGGAGCTGTTTTTT,CASSLGGGDTGELFF,TRBV7-7,TRBD1,.,TRBJ2-2
TGCAGTGCTAGAGGGGACAGGGAGTACGAGCAGTACTTC,CSARGDREYEQYF,TRBV20-1,TRBD1,.,TRBJ2-7
TGTGCCAGCAGTGAACAAGGACAGGGAAGGTTCGGCGGCTACACCTTC,CASSEQGQGRFGGYTF,TRBV6-1,TRBD1,.,TRBJ1-2
TGCAGTGCTAGAGCGGCAGAAGACAGTTGGAGGGACAATGAGCAGTTCTTC,CSARAAEDSWRDNEQFF,TRBV20-1,.,.,TRBJ2-1
TGCAGTGCTAGAGATCATACCACGGGTACCTACGAGCAGTACTTC,CSARDHTTGTYEQYF,TRBV20-1,.,.,TRBJ2-7